What follows are 25 T cell receptor beta chains derived from one specimen sequenced in a study of T-cell memory formation after mild COVID-19 (TCRdb year 2021). The library relied on 5' RACE. Sequenced using an Illumina NovaSeq 6000. TCRdb took the public reads, trimmed them with fastp at Q25, ran MiXCR for clone calling and kept in-frame beta chains. Entries are consolidated by CDR3 protein sequence, retaining the most common genes and DNA. The sample contains about 290,000 distinct CDR3 sequences, more than 15% of them found a single time. 22% of the sample comes from the top ten. Source material: PBMCs or a T cell subset sorted from them (not recorded which). All receptors come from a man between 18 and 35 years old who had mild COVID-19 (a few samples of this study predate the infection). The sample titles of this study are shuffled in the database, so cell type and time point are left out; the donor was told from shared clones.

CDR3 sequence: CASSLLGLNQPQHF. Here the CDR3 DNA reads TGTGCCAGCAGCTTACTAGGGTTAAATCAGCCCCAGCATTTT. The chain joins TRBV7-2 to TRBJ1-5; D call uncertain. This CDR3 has 14 amino acids. CDR1 and CDR2 (germline): SGHTA, FQGNSA. V dropped 2 bases and J dropped 4 bases, with 9 bases sitting between them.

In this sample, this clonotype turned up a few times. The genes are TRBV7-9 and TRBJ1-5; possibly TRBD1 for D (5 bases). Germline V gives CDR1 SEHNR, CDR2 FQNEAQ (reference sequence). Between the trimmed V and J ends, which lost 3 bases and 5 bases, there was a span of 11 bases. CDR3 size: 14 residues. The CDR3 is CASSFGGGDQPQHF. The CDR3 bases are TGTGCCAGCAGCTTCGGGGGAGGGGATCAGCCCCAGCATTTT.

This chain joins TRBV7-2 and TRBJ2-7; 12 bases are a match to TRBD1. Unmatched junction bases numbered 5, after V lost 5 bases and J lost 3 bases. The CDR3 runs 15 residues. CDR1 is SGHTA and CDR2 is FQGNSA in the germline V gene. The CDR3 DNA reads TGTGCCAGCAGCGAGGGACAGGGGGCGATCTACGAGCAGTACTTC. It yields the protein CASSEGQGAIYEQYF.

The chain couples TRBV11-2 to TRBJ2-3, with TRBD2 matching 7 bases. The germline gives CDR1 SGHAT, CDR2 FQNNGV. This CDR3 has 17 residues. After removal of 5 bases from V and 5 bases from J, the junction contained 16 bases not matched to a gene. CDR3 protein: CASSTESTSDGRDTQYF. The CDR3 DNA follows: TGTGCCAGCAGCACCGAATCCACTAGCGACGGTAGAGATACGCAGTATTTT.

The chain has TRBV5-6 and TRBJ2-7; 8 bases line up with TRBD1. The CDR3 is 15 residues long. Per germline, CDR1 SGHDT and CDR2 YYEEEE. Trimming cost V 0 bases and J 4 bases; bases outside gene matches: 6. CDR3 DNA sequence: TGTGCCAGCAGCTTGGGACAGGGGATCCGATACGAGCAGTACGTC. It yields the protein CASSLGQGIRYEQYV.

This clonotype was counted only a few times. The chain links TRBV18 to TRBJ2-7; 9 nucleotides agree with TRBD1. Germline trimming cut 2 bases from V and 5 bases from J; bases unmatched to any gene: 7. In germline, CDR1 is KGHSH, CDR2 LQKENI. CDR3 size: 15 residues. The chain's CDR3 is CASSPGTGIVNEQYF. The CDR3 region has the DNA TGTGCCAGCTCACCAGGGACAGGGATCGTAAACGAGCAGTACTTC.

This clonotype was seen at least ten times. This sequence joins TRBV12-3 or TRBV12-4 and TRBJ2-3; 7 bases fit TRBD2. The V gene end was trimmed by 6 bases and the J gene end by 6 bases; junction bases not matched to a gene: 9. CDR3 length: 14 residues. DNA for the CDR3: TGTGCCAGCAGCTTGGGCGGGGGAACGGATACGCAGTATTTT. This sequence encodes CASSLGGGTDTQYF.

The chain joins TRBV20-1 to TRBJ2-5; 8 bases are a match to TRBD2. Losses at the gene ends were 5 bases for V and 5 bases for J; bases not matched to a gene: 4. The CDR3 contains 12 residues. CDR1 and CDR2 (germline): DFQATT, SNEGSKA (reference sequence). The CDR3: CSAFSGEETQYF. The DNA for the CDR3 is TGCAGTGCTTTTAGCGGGGAGGAGACCCAGTACTTC.

There are a few counts of this clonotype. The genes are TRBV20-1 and TRBJ2-3; 9 nucleotides match TRBD2. Germline lookup yields CDR1 DFQATT and CDR2 SNEGSKA (reference sequence). J lost 7 bases, V lost 5 bases, and 13 bases had no gene match. This CDR3 has 15 residues. This CDR3 is CSAGTSGFPLHTQYF. The DNA for the CDR3 is TGCAGTGCTGGAACTAGCGGGTTCCCCCTACATACGCAGTATTTT.

In its sample, this clonotype was seen a few times. The chain carries TRBV6-6 and TRBJ2-1; TRBD1 matches 7 bases. CDR3 length: 13 amino acids. Trimming cost V 4 bases and J 7 bases; bases outside gene matches: 4. CDR1 MNHNY and CDR2 SVGAGI come from the germline V gene (reference sequence). CDR3 residues: CASSSNRGNEQFF. The CDR3 region has the DNA TGTGCCAGCAGTTCCAACAGGGGAAATGAGCAGTTCTTC.

This clonotype appeared many times. The chain is built from TRBV5-1 and TRBJ2-1; 7 bases fit TRBD1. Trimming took 0 bases from V and 4 from J; bases not matched to a gene: 4. The CDR3 covers 15 residues. The germline V gene encodes CDR1 SGHRS and CDR2 YFSETQ. The CDR3 nucleotides read TGCGCCAGCAGCTTGGCGGGACAGCTTTACAATGAGCAGTTCTTC. It codes for CASSLAGQLYNEQFF.

This clonotype was seen only a few times. The chain uses TRBV2 and TRBJ2-5; D may match TRBD1 or TRBD2 (5 bases each). Trimming took off 7 bases at V and 2 bases at J, with 14 bases between the two ends. The CDR3 contains 14 residues. The V gene's germline CDR1 is SNHLY and CDR2 FYNNEI. CDR3 loop: CASIRDVGQETQYF. As DNA, the CDR3 is TGTGCCAGCATCAGGGACGTAGGACAAGAGACCCAGTACTTC.

This clonotype was counted ten times or more. The V and J genes are TRBV7-2 and TRBJ1-6, with a tentative D call TRBD1 (6 bases). This CDR3 comprises 15 residues. Trimming stripped 5 bases from V and 5 bases from J, with 13 bases between. Looked up from germline, CDR1 is SGHTA and CDR2 is FQGNSA. The CDR3 DNA reads TGTGCCAGCAGCCTTAACAGGGTGAATAATTCACCCCTCCACTTT. This sequence encodes CASSLNRVNNSPLHF.

This clonotype is a singleton in its sample. The V call is TRBV20-1, the J call TRBJ2-3; D is possibly TRBD1 (7 bases). The CDR3 covers 13 residues. The V gene's germline CDR1 is DFQATT and CDR2 SNEGSKA (reference sequence). V dropped 6 bases and J dropped 6 bases, with 16 bases sitting between them. CDR3 nucleotide sequence: TGCAGTGCCGGGGGACAGCCAGGGGATACGCAGTATTTT. It codes for CSAGGQPGDTQYF.

V usage is TRBV7-2 and J usage is TRBJ2-1, with D possibly matching TRBD2 (6 bases). From germline, CDR1 is SGHTA and CDR2 FQGNSA. The germline V and J ends were trimmed by 5 bases and 2 bases, with 16 bases remaining between them. The CDR3 runs 16 residues. CDR3: CASSPLGGFPYNEQFF. The CDR3 coding sequence is TGTGCCAGCAGCCCACTTGGGGGGTTCCCCTACAATGAGCAGTTCTTC.

This clonotype was detected only a few times. The chain combines TRBV28 with TRBJ1-4; TRBD1 is a possible D gene (5 bases). There are 12 residues in the CDR3. Germline lookup yields CDR1 MDHEN and CDR2 SYDVKM. Trimming stripped 4 bases from V and 8 bases from J, with 8 bases between. CDR3 sequence (DNA): TGTGCCAGCAGTTCGGGGCCGGAAAAACTGTTTTTT. Translated, it gives CASSSGPEKLFF.

The CDR3 DNA is TGTGCCAGCAGCCAAGATAAAGGTCCCAGGGAGTTCCACTTT. Translation: CASSQDKGPREFHF. The rearrangement links TRBV4-2 to TRBJ1-6; D possibly corresponds to TRBD1 (5 bases). Trimming left V 0 bases short and J 17 bases short, with 17 bases between. CDR3 size: 14 residues. Germline V gives CDR1 LGHNA, CDR2 YNFKEQ.

The gene calls are TRBV7-2 and TRBJ1-5; 12 bases are a match to TRBD1. Germline V gene data show CDR1 as SGHTA and CDR2 as FQGNSA. This CDR3 region has 15 residues. With 1 base clipped from V and 7 bases from J, the junction kept 2 bases outside the gene matches. CDR3 sequence: CASSLEGTGGQPQHF. The CDR3 coding sequence is TGTGCCAGCAGCTTAGAGGGGACAGGGGGCCAGCCCCAGCATTTT.

This rearrangement joins TRBV7-2 to TRBJ1-3, with TRBD1 as a possible D gene (5 bases). The CDR3 runs to 14 residues. Trimming shortened V by 1 base and J by 5 bases, and 9 bases separated the two germline ends. The germline gives CDR1 SGHTA, CDR2 FQGNSA. The CDR3 region is CASSLERGRNTIYF. The DNA for the CDR3 is TGTGCCAGCAGCTTAGAAAGGGGACGAAACACCATATATTTT.

This clonotype has more than one count but fewer than ten. V and J are TRBV7-2 and TRBJ1-6, with D perhaps TRBD1 (5 bases). CDR1 SGHTA and CDR2 FQGNSA come from the germline V gene. The V end was cut by 5 bases, the J end by 4 bases, with 12 bases between. The CDR3 runs 15 residues. The CDR3 is CASSTGTAYNSPLHF. CDR3 coding DNA: TGTGCCAGCAGCACCGGGACGGCTTATAATTCACCCCTCCACTTT.

This clonotype has just one count. The chain has TRBV6-6 and TRBJ1-1, with D maybe TRBD1 (6 bases). Germline CDR1 MNHNY, CDR2 SVGAGI (reference sequence). The V end lost 0 bases, the J end lost 7 bases, and 15 bases lay between the germline ends. This CDR3 contains 15 residues. This chain's CDR3 is CASSYSRGGTYEAFF. CDR3 nucleotide sequence: TGTGCCAGCAGTTACTCGAGGGGGGGAACATATGAAGCTTTCTTT.

The V call is TRBV4-3, the J call TRBJ1-3, with a possible D match to TRBD1 (6 bases). Trimming took 4 bases from V and 8 from J, leaving 18 bases between them. The length of the CDR3 is 15 residues. In germline, CDR1 is LGHNA, CDR2 YSLEER. The CDR3 here is CASSLGAGQGDTIYF. The CDR3 nucleotides read TGCGCCAGCAGCCTGGGGGCGGGACAAGGGGACACCATATATTTT.

CDR3 region: CASSESENTEAFF. The CDR3 DNA is TGTGCCAGCAGTGAATCGGAGAACACTGAAGCTTTCTTT. The V gene is TRBV6-4, the J gene TRBJ1-1, with no clear D. Looked up from germline, CDR1 is MRHNA and CDR2 is SNTAGT. The CDR3 length is 13 residues. Trimming shortened V by 3 bases and J by 1 base, and 6 bases separated the two germline ends.

The rearrangement uses TRBV20-1 and TRBJ2-1; TRBD2 matches at 10 bases. The germline V gene encodes CDR1 DFQATT and CDR2 SNEGSKA (reference sequence). The CDR3 contains 14 residues. The V segment lost 1 base and the J segment 7 bases; nucleotides outside the gene matches: 4. The CDR3 loop reads CSARALAGVNEQFF. CDR3 DNA: TGCAGTGCTAGAGCCCTAGCGGGGGTAAATGAGCAGTTCTTC.

This clonotype occurred a few times. The chain couples TRBV27 to TRBJ1-6; D is unresolved. The V end was cut by 6 bases, the J end by 14 bases, with 17 bases between. The CDR3 is 13 amino acids. The germline V gene encodes CDR1 MNHEY and CDR2 SMNVEV (reference sequence). As DNA, the CDR3 is TGTGCCAGCAGGAGCCTCCGAATTCTGGCCCTCCACTTT. This sequence encodes CASRSLRILALHF.